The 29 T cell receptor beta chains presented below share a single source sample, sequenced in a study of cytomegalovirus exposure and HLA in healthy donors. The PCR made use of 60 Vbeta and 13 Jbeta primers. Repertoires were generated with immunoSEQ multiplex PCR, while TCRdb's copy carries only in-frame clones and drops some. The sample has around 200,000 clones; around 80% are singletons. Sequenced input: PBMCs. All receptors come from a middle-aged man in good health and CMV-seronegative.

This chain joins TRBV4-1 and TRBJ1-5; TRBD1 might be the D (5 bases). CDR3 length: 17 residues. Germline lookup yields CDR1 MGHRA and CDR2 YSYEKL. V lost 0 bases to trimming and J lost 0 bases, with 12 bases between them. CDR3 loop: CASSQDGTGYSNQPQHF. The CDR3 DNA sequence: TGCGCCAGCAGCCAAGATGGTACAGGTTATAGCAATCAGCCCCAGCATTTT.

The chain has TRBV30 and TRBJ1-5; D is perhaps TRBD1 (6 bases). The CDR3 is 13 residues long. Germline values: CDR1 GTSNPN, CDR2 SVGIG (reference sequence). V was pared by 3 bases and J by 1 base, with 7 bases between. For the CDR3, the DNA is TGTGCCTGGAGCGACAGGAGCAATCAGCCCCAGCATTTT. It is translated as CAWSDRSNQPQHF.

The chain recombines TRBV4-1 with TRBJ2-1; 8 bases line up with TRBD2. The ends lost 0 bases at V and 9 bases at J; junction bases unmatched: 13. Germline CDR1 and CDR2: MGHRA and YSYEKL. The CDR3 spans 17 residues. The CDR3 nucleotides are TGCGCCAGCAGCCAAGATCAGGGTCGGGGGGGCCGGGTTGAGCAGTTCTTC. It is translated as CASSQDQGRGGRVEQFF.

CDR3 protein: CASSSVAQTYNEQFF. Here the CDR3 DNA reads TGTGCCAGCAGCTCGGTAGCGCAAACCTACAATGAGCAGTTCTTC. The chain has TRBV5-6 and TRBJ2-1; D might be TRBD2 (5 bases). The CDR3 is made up of 15 amino acids. In germline, CDR1 is SGHDT, CDR2 YYEEEE. Trimming took off 3 bases at V and 2 bases at J, with 12 bases between the two ends.

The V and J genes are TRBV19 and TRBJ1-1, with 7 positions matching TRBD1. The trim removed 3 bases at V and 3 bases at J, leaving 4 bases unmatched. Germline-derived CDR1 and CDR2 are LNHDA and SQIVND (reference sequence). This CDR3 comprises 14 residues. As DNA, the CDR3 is TGTGCCAGTAGTATTCGACAGGGAGACACTGAAGCTTTCTTT. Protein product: CASSIRQGDTEAFF.

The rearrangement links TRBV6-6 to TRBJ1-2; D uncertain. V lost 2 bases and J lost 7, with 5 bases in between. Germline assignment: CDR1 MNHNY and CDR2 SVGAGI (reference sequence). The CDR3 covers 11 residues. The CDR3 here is CASSYGLGYTF. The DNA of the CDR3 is TGTGCCAGCAGTTACGGGCTTGGCTACACCTTC.

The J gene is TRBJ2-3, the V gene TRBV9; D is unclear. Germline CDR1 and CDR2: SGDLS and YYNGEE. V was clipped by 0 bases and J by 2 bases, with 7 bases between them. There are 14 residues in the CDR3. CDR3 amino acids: CASSVDQYTDTQYF. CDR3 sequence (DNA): TGTGCCAGCAGCGTAGATCAGTACACAGATACGCAGTATTTT.

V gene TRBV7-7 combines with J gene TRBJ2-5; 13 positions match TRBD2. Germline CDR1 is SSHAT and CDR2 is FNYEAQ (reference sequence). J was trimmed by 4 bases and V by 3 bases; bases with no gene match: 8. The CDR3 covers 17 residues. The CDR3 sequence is CASSFIPGLAGSETQYF. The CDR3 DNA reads TGTGCCAGCAGCTTTATACCGGGACTAGCGGGGTCAGAGACCCAGTACTTC.

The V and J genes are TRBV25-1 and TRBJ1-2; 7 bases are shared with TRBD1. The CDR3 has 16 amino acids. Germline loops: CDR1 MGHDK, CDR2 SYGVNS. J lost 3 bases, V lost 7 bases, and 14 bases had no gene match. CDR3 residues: CASTGGGRQGHYGYTF. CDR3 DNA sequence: TGTGCCAGCACGGGTGGAGGTAGACAGGGTCACTATGGCTACACCTTC.

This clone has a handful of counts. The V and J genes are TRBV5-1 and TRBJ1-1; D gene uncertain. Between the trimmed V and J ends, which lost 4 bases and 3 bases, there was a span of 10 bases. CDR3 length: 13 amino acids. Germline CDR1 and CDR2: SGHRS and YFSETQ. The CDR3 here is CASSPDWDTEAFF. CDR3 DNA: TGCGCCAGCAGCCCCGACTGGGACACTGAAGCTTTCTTT.

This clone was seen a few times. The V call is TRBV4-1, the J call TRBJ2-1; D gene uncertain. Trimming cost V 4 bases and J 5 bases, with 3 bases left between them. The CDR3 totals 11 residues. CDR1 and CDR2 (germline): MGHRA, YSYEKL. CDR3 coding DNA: TGCGCCAGCAGCCGAGACAATGAGCAGTTCTTC. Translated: CASSRDNEQFF.

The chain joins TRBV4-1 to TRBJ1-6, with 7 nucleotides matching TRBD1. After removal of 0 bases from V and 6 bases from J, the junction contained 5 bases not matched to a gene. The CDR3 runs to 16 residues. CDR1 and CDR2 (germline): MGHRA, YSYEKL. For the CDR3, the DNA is TGCGCCAGCAGCCAAGAACCGACAGGGCCTAATTCACCCCTCCACTTT. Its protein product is CASSQEPTGPNSPLHF.

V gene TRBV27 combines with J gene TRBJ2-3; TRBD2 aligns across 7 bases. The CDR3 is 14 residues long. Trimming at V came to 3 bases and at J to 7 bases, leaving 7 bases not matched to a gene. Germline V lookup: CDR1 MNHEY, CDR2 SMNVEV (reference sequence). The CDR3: CASSLSGAPNTQYF. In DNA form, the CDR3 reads TGTGCCAGCAGTTTGAGCGGGGCCCCGAATACGCAGTATTTT.

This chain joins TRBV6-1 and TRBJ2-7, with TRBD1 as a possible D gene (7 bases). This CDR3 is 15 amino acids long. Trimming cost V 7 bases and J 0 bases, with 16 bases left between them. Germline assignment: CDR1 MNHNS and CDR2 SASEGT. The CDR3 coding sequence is TGTGCCAGCACTCTGGAGGGGGCGAGCTCCTACGAGCAGTACTTC. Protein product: CASTLEGASSYEQYF.

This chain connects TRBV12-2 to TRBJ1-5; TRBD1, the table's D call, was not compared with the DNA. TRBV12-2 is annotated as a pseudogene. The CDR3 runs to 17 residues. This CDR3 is CASRLYSPRGLNQPQHF. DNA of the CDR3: TGTGCAAGTCGCTTATACAGTCCCAGGGGGCTCAATCAGCCCCAGCATTTT.

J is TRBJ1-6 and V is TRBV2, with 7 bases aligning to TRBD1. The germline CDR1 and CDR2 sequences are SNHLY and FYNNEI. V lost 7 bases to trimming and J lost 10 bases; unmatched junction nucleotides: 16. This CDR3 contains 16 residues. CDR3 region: CASKEGARIAGSPLHF. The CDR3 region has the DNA TGTGCCAGCAAGGAGGGGGCGCGCATTGCGGGGTCACCCCTCCACTTT. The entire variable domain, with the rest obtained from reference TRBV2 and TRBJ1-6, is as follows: EPEVTQTPSHQVTQMGQEVILRCVPISNHLYFYWYRQILGQKVEFLVSFYNNEISEKSEIFDDQFSVERPDGSNFTLKIRSTKLEDSAMYFCASKEGARIAGSPLHFGNGTRLTVT.

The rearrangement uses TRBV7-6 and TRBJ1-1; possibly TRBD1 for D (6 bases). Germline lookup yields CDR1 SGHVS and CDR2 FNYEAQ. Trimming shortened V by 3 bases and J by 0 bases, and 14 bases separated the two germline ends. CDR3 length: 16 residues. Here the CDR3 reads CASSLDLTGLNTEAFF. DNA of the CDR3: TGTGCCAGCAGCTTGGACCTGACAGGTTTGAACACTGAAGCTTTCTTT.

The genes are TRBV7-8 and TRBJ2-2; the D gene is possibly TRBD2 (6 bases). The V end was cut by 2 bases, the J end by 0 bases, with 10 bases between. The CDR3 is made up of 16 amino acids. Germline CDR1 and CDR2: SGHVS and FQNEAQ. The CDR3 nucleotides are TGTGCCAGCAGCTTATTAGCGGCCACGAACACCGGGGAGCTGTTTTTT. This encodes CASSLLAATNTGELFF.

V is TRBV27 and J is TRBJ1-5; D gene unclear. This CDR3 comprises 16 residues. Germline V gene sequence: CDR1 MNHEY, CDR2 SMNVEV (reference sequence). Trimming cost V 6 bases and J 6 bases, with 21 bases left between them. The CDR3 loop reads CASRPLDGDYGQPQHF. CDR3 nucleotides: TGTGCCAGCAGGCCCCTTGACGGGGATTACGGTCAGCCCCAGCATTTT.

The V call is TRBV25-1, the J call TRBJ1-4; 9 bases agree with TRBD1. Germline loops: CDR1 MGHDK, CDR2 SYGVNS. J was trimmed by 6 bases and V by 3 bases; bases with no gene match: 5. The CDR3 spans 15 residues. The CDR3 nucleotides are TGTGCCAGCAGTGACGGAGGACAGGGGTATGAAAAACTGTTTTTT. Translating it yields CASSDGGQGYEKLFF.

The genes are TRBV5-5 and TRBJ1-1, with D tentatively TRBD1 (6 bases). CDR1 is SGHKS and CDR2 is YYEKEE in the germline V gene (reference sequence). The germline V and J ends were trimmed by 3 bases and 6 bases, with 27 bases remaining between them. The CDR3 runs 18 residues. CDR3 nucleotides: TGTGCCAGCAGCTCTGAGGGGGGGAACAATCCACTGATTGCTGAAGCTTTCTTT. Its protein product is CASSSEGGNNPLIAEAFF.

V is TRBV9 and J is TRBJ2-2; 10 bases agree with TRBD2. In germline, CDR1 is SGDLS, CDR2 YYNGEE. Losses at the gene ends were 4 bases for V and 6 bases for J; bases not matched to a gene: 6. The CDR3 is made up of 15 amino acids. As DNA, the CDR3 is TGTGCCAGCAGCCAAAGCGGGGGGGCAGCCGGGGAGCTGTTTTTT. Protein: CASSQSGGAAGELFF.

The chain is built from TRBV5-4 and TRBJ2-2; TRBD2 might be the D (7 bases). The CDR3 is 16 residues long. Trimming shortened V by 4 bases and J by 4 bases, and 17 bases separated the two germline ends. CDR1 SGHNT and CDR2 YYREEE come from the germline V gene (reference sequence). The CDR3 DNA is TGTGCCAGCAGCCGAAGGGGGGGGAGATTCACCGGGGAGCTGTTTTTT. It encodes CASSRRGGRFTGELFF.

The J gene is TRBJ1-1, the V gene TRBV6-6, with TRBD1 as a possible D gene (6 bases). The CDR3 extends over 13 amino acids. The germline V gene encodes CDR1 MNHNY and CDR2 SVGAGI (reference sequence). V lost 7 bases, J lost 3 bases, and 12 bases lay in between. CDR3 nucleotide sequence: TGTGCCAGCACCTTACAGGGTGACACTGAAGCTTTCTTT. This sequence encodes CASTLQGDTEAFF.

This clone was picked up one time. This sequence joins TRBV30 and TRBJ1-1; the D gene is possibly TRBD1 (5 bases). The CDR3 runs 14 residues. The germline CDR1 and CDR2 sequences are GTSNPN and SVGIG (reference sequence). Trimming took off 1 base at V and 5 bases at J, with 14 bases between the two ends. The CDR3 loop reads CAWSAAGRRTEAFF. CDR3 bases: TGTGCCTGGAGTGCGGCAGGGAGGCGGACTGAAGCTTTCTTT.

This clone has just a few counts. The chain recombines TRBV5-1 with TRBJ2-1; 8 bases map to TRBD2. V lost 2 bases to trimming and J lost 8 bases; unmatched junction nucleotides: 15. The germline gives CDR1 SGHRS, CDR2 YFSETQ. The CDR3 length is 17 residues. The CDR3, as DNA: TGCGCCAGCAGCTTCGGAGTAGCGGGACTAACTTACGATGAGCAGTTCTTC. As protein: CASSFGVAGLTYDEQFF. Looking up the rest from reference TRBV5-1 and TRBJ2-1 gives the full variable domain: KAGVTQTPRYLIKTRGQQVTLSCSPISGHRSVSWYQQTPGQGLQFLFEYFSETQRNKGNFPGRFSGRQFSNSRSEMNVSTLELGDSALYLCASSFGVAGLTYDEQFFGPGTRLTVL.

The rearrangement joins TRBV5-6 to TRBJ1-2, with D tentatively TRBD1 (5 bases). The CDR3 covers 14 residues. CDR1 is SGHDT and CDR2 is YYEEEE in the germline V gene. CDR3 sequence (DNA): TGTGCGGGCGCGATTCGGGGGAGTCCCTATGGCTACACCTTC. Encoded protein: CAGAIRGSPYGYTF.

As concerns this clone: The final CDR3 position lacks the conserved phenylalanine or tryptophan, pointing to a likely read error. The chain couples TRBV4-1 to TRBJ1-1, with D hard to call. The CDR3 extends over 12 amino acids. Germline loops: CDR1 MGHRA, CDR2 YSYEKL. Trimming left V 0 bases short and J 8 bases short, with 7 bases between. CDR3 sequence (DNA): TGCGCCAGCAGCCAAGATCTACGGGAAGCTTTCCTT. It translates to CASSQDLREAFL.

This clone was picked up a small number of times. The DNA for the CDR3 is TGTGCCAGCAGCTTAATACGGGACAGGGACTACAATGAGCAGTTCTTC. Residues: CASSLIRDRDYNEQFF. This chain connects TRBV7-3 to TRBJ2-1; 9 nucleotides agree with TRBD1. The V gene end was trimmed by 1 base and the J gene end by 3 bases; junction bases not matched to a gene: 4. The CDR3 has 16 residues. Germline CDR1 reads SGHTA; CDR2 reads FQGTGA.